The next 11 T cell receptor beta chains were all read from a single sample in a study of cytomegalovirus exposure and HLA in healthy donors. Sequenced by immunoSEQ multiplex PCR; TCRdb stores in-frame clones only, minus some. This sample has about 100,000 clones, with around 95% found just once. Sequenced material: PBMCs. The receptors were gathered from a woman aged 18-30 years in good health and CMV-seronegative.

The chain uses TRBV5-3 and TRBJ2-7, with 8 positions matching TRBD2. TRBV5-3 is marked as an open reading frame, function uncertain. V lost 4 bases to trimming and J lost 5 bases; unmatched junction nucleotides: 5. The CDR3 has 13 amino acids. Written as DNA, the CDR3 is TGTGCCAGAAGCCCAGCGGGGGCCCACGAGCAGTACTTC. The encoded protein is CARSPAGAHEQYF.

The chain recombines TRBV27 with TRBJ1-1, with 7 bases aligning to TRBD1. This CDR3 spans 14 amino acids. V gave up 3 bases and J gave up 7 bases; unmatched junction bases: 8. Germline loops: CDR1 MNHEY, CDR2 SMNVEV (reference sequence). CDR3 loop: CASSFVGTAVEAFF. In DNA form, the CDR3 reads TGTGCCAGCAGTTTCGTGGGGACAGCCGTTGAAGCTTTCTTT.

CDR3 coding DNA: TGTGCCAGCAGTGACGGAATTATTGTCGGGGGATCGAATCAGCCCCAGCATTTT. Protein: CASSDGIIVGGSNQPQHF. V gene TRBV6-4 combines with J gene TRBJ1-5; tentatively, D is TRBD1 (5 bases). Germline CDR1 MRHNA, CDR2 SNTAGT. The CDR3 totals 18 residues. Between the trimmed V and J ends, which lost 2 bases and 4 bases, there was a span of 21 bases.

The chain couples TRBV19 to TRBJ1-2; 9 bases fit TRBD1. The germline CDR1 and CDR2 sequences are LNHDA and SQIVND (reference sequence). The length of the CDR3 is 17 residues. With V trimmed by 3 bases and J by 4 bases, 12 bases remained unmatched. CDR3 sequence (DNA): TGTGCCAGTAGTATCTACGGGGGACAGGGATCGATCTATGGCTACACCTTC. This sequence encodes CASSIYGGQGSIYGYTF.

The J gene is TRBJ1-3, the V gene TRBV30; D uncertain. Trimming cost V 5 bases and J 0 bases, with 11 bases left between them. Germline assignment: CDR1 GTSNPN and CDR2 SVGIG (reference sequence). The CDR3 covers 14 residues. CDR3 in DNA: TGTGCCTGGGGTTCCCGGTACTCTGGAAACACCATATATTTT. Translated, it gives CAWGSRYSGNTIYF.

V is TRBV4-1 and J is TRBJ2-3, with TRBD2 matching 10 bases. The CDR3 extends over 18 amino acids. J was trimmed by 2 bases and V by 0 bases; bases with no gene match: 8. CDR1 and CDR2 (germline): MGHRA, YSYEKL. The CDR3 bases are TGCGCCAGCAGCCAAGATCTAGGACTAGCGGTATCCACAGATACGCAGTATTTT. It specifies CASSQDLGLAVSTDTQYF.

A single count supports this clone. This CDR3 reads CASSSTGYGYTF. In DNA, the CDR3 is TGTGCCAGCAGCAGTACAGGGTATGGCTACACCTTC. V and J are TRBV6-5 and TRBJ1-2; weak D call: TRBD1 (6 bases). Germline loops: CDR1 MNHEY, CDR2 SVGAGI. The CDR3 has 12 residues. The V gene lost 6 bases and the J gene lost 5 bases, with 10 bases spanning the gap.

The chain uses TRBV7-8 and TRBJ2-5; TRBD1 matches 10 bases. V trimming: 5 bases; J trimming: 5 bases; junction bases outside the gene matches: 11. Per germline, CDR1 SGHVS and CDR2 FQNEAQ. The CDR3 sequence is 16 residues long. CDR3: CASSVIRDRGRETQYF. The CDR3 bases are TGTGCCAGCAGCGTAATCCGGGACAGGGGTCGGGAGACCCAGTACTTC.

This chain joins TRBV11-2 and TRBJ1-1; 8 positions agree with TRBD1. This CDR3 is 14 amino acids long. Looked up from germline, CDR1 is SGHAT and CDR2 is FQNNGV. Trimming cost V 6 bases and J 5 bases; bases outside gene matches: 8. In nucleotides, the CDR3 is TGTGCCAGCAGTTTACAGGGGGAAGTGACTGAAGCTTTCTTT. Its translation: CASSLQGEVTEAFF.

The rearrangement uses TRBV27 and TRBJ1-4; possible D gene TRBD1, 5 bases. V lost 1 base and J lost 5, with 17 bases in between. The CDR3 is made up of 17 amino acids. Germline V lookup: CDR1 MNHEY, CDR2 SMNVEV (reference sequence). CDR3 DNA: TGTGCCAGCAGTTTATATGGGGCGGGAGGTCAGAATGAAAAACTGTTTTTT. Translation: CASSLYGAGGQNEKLFF.

V usage is TRBV5-1 and J usage is TRBJ1-1, with D tentatively TRBD1 (6 bases). The V gene lost 1 base and the J gene lost 5 bases, with 21 bases spanning the gap. There are 17 residues in the CDR3. The germline gives CDR1 SGHRS, CDR2 YFSETQ. The CDR3 DNA reads as TGCGCCAGCAGCTTGATTGGCCTGGGGGGGCGGGTAACTGAAGCTTTCTTT. Its protein product is CASSLIGLGGRVTEAFF.